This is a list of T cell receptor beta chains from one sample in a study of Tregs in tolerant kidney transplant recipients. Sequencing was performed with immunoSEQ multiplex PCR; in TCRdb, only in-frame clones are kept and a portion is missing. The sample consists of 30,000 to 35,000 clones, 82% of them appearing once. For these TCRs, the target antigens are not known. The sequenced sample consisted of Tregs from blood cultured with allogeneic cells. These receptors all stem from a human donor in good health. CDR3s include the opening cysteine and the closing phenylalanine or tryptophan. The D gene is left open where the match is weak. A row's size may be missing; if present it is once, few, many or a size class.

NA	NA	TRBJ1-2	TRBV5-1	TGCGCCAGCAGCCCGGACCGCTCGGGGGGCTATGGCTACACCTTC	CASSPDRSGGYGYTF
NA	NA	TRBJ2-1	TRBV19	TGTGCCAGTAGTATAGAGGGACTGTACTACAATGAGCAGTTCTTC	CASSIEGLYYNEQFF
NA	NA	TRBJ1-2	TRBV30	TGTGCCTGGAGTGAGACTAGATACTATGGCTACACCTTC	CAWSETRYYGYTF
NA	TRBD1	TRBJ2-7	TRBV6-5	TGTGCCAGCGGGATCGGGGACAGGGGTGACGAGCAGTACTTC	CASGIGDRGDEQYF
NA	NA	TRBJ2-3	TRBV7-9	TGTGCCAGCAGCTTAGAAATAGTTCGTGATACGCAGTATTTT	CASSLEIVRDTQYF
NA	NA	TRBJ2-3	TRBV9	TGTGCCAGCAGCGTAGGGCCATCCTACCAGAATACGCAGTATTTT	CASSVGPSYQNTQYF
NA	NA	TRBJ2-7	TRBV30	TGTGCCTGGGGGGACTCCTACTCCTACGAGCAGTACTTC	CAWGDSYSYEQYF
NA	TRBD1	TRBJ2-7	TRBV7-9	TGTGCCAGCACCCCGGGACAGGGTATCGCCTACGAGCAGTACTTC	CASTPGQGIAYEQYF
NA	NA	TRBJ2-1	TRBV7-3	TGTGCCAGCAGCTTAACCTCCTACAATGAGCAGTTCTTC	CASSLTSYNEQFF
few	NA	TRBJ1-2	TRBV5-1	TGCGCCAGCAGCTTGGCCGGGCAGGGAGTTTATGGCTACACCTTC	CASSLAGQGVYGYTF
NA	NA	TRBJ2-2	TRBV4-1	TGCGCCAGCAGCCAACGGGGACCGACTGCCGGGGAGCTGTTTTTT	CASSQRGPTAGELFF
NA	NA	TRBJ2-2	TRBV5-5	TGTGCCAGCAGCTTCGGCCTAGCGATTATAGGGGAGCTGTTTTTT	CASSFGLAIIGELFF
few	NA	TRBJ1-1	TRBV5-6	TGTGCCAGCAGCTTGGTGGGGGCCGGGGCTTACACTGAAGCTTTCTTT	CASSLVGAGAYTEAFF
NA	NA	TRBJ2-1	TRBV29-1	TGCAGCGTTGAGGAGGGCTACAATGAGCAGTTCTTC	CSVEEGYNEQFF
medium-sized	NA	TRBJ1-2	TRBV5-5	TGTGCCAGCAGGGGAAGGTATGGCTACACCTTC	CASRGRYGYTF
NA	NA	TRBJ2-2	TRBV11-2	TGTGCCAGCAGCTTATGGGGGAGGACCACCGGGGAGCTGTTTTTT	CASSLWGRTTGELFF
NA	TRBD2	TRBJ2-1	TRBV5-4	TGTGCCAGCAGCTCCGGGACTAGCGGGGGGGCCGGTGCTGAGCAGTTCTTC	CASSSGTSGGAGAEQFF
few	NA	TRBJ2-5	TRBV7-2	TGTGCCAGCAGCTTCCAGTCGAGCGGTTGGTACCAAGAGACCCAGTACTTC	CASSFQSSGWYQETQYF
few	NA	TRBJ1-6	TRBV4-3	TGCGCCAGCAGCCAAGGAACCTCCCGAGAGTATAATTCACCCCTCCACTTT	CASSQGTSREYNSPLHF
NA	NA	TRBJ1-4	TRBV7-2	TGTGCCAGCAGCTTAGTGCAGTTGGGGAAAAAACTGTTTTTT	CASSLVQLGKKLFF
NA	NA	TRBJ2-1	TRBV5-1	TGCGCCAGCAGCTTGGGAGGCGAAAACAATGAGCAGTTCTTC	CASSLGGENNEQFF
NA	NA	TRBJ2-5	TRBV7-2	TGTGCCAGCAGCTTAGATGGTTCTAGCAGATGGGAGACCCAGTACTTC	CASSLDGSSRWETQYF
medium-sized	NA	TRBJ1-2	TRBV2	TGTGCCAGCAGTGGGGGCCCAGATTGGGGCTACACCTTC	CASSGGPDWGYTF